A single sample is the source of the 20 T cell receptor beta chains below, sequenced in a study of T cell changes during pregnancy in multiple sclerosis. Only in-frame clones appear in the TCRdb table, and some are missing; sequencing was by immunoSEQ multiplex PCR. The table lists about 26,000 clones, 89% of them singletons. Sequences were derived from CD8+ T cells from peripheral blood mononuclear cells, sampled in the second trimester of pregnancy. The source of these receptors is a female donor with multiple sclerosis, enrolled in a pregnancy study.

This chain joins TRBV7-2 and TRBJ2-1; 10 nucleotides align to TRBD2. Losses at the gene ends were 5 bases for V and 5 bases for J; bases not matched to a gene: 6. The CDR3 extends over 15 amino acids. In germline, CDR1 is SGHTA, CDR2 FQGNSA. CDR3 in DNA: TGTGCCAGCAGCCGTACTAGCGGGAAGCACAATGAGCAGTTCTTC. Amino acids: CASSRTSGKHNEQFF.

This rearrangement joins TRBV11-2 to TRBJ2-1; D may be TRBD1 (5 bases). The CDR3 is made up of 15 amino acids. V lost 0 bases and J lost 0, with 6 bases in between. Looked up from germline, CDR1 is SGHAT and CDR2 is FQNNGV. The CDR3 region is CASSLEGDSYNEQFF. DNA for the CDR3: TGTGCCAGCAGCTTAGAAGGGGACTCCTACAATGAGCAGTTCTTC.

This clone was recorded only once. As DNA, the CDR3 is TGTGCCAGCAGCAAAGTCGGAGACAATGAGCAGTTCTTC. Translating it yields CASSKVGDNEQFF. This sequence joins TRBV21-1 and TRBJ2-1; the table calls TRBD2, which could not be checked here. TRBV21-1 is a known pseudogene. There are 13 residues in the CDR3.

This sequence joins TRBV7-9 and TRBJ2-1; D may be TRBD2 (6 bases). CDR1 is SEHNR and CDR2 is FQNEAQ in the germline V gene (reference sequence). The CDR3 totals 18 residues. With 2 bases removed from V and 0 bases from J, the gap between germline ends came to 17 bases. CDR3 residues: CASSLKIDRGSSYNEQFF. The CDR3 coding sequence is TGTGCCAGCAGCTTAAAGATAGACCGGGGGAGCTCCTACAATGAGCAGTTCTTC.

Concerning this clone: The DNA is omitted, as the CDR3 cannot be located on it reliably, and the CDR3 follows TCRdb's listing. The J gene is TRBJ1-5, the V gene TRBV28; the D segment call TRBD1 is taken from the table without a DNA check. The CDR3 comprises 18 residues, both ends counted. Germline V gene sequence: CDR1 MDHEN, CDR2 SYDVKM. The CDR3 loop is CASSSSGDRVPSNQPQHF.

The chain uses TRBV5-1 and TRBJ2-5, with D perhaps TRBD2 (5 bases). CDR3 length: 14 residues. Germline CDR1 SGHRS, CDR2 YFSETQ. V was cut by 1 base and J by 4 bases, with 11 bases left in between. CDR3 protein: CASSLYGEVETQYF. As DNA, the CDR3 is TGCGCCAGCAGCTTGTACGGGGAAGTAGAGACCCAGTACTTC.

This sequence joins TRBV28 and TRBJ2-7, with 9 bases lining up with TRBD2. In germline, CDR1 is MDHEN, CDR2 SYDVKM. The CDR3 spans 19 residues. V was pared by 7 bases and J by 2 bases, with 21 bases of the junction left unmatched. The CDR3 loop reads CASTLVPQLRLAEPYEQYF. CDR3 DNA: TGTGCCAGCACCCTCGTCCCCCAATTGAGACTAGCGGAGCCCTACGAGCAGTACTTC.

The rearrangement links TRBV9 to TRBJ2-7, with D hard to call. From germline, CDR1 is SGDLS and CDR2 YYNGEE. The CDR3 is made up of 14 amino acids. V was pared by 2 bases and J by 0 bases, with 9 bases between. CDR3: CASSVGGRSYEQYF. The CDR3 DNA follows: TGTGCCAGCAGCGTCGGTGGTCGCTCCTACGAGCAGTACTTC.

J is TRBJ2-7 and V is TRBV11-2; D might be TRBD1 (6 bases). Germline CDR1 reads SGHAT; CDR2 reads FQNNGV. V was cut by 7 bases and J by 3 bases, with 16 bases left in between. The CDR3 has 14 amino acids. The CDR3, as DNA: TGTGCCAGCACATCGCCGGGACACCTCTACGAGCAGTACTTC. Its protein is CASTSPGHLYEQYF.

The chain joins TRBV7-6 to TRBJ2-1; 8 nucleotides align to TRBD2. Germline V CDR1 and CDR2: SGHVS, FNYEAQ. CDR3 length equals 16 residues. V dropped 5 bases and J dropped 9; count of bases not matched to a gene: 15. The DNA of the CDR3 is TGTGCCAGCAGCATTCTAATAGCGGGACAAGGCACTGAGCAGTTCTTC. Translated: CASSILIAGQGTEQFF.

V and J are TRBV2 and TRBJ2-3; 9 positions agree with TRBD2. V lost 10 bases to trimming and J lost 2 bases; unmatched junction nucleotides: 10. The CDR3 runs to 15 residues. Germline V lookup: CDR1 SNHLY, CDR2 FYNNEI. CDR3 residues: CATKEVAGVTDTQYF. CDR3 DNA: TGTGCCACCAAGGAGGTAGCGGGAGTCACAGATACGCAGTATTTT.

The rearrangement links TRBV7-6 to TRBJ2-1, with 12 bases lining up with TRBD2. The CDR3 is 20 amino acids. Germline CDR1 is SGHVS and CDR2 is FNYEAQ. Trimming at V came to 5 bases and at J to 0 bases, leaving 14 bases not matched to a gene. The CDR3 protein is CASSLSWTSGKVGSYNEQFF. CDR3 DNA sequence: TGTGCCAGCAGCCTCTCTTGGACTAGCGGGAAGGTGGGCTCCTACAATGAGCAGTTCTTC.

The count of this clone is one. This chain connects TRBV5-5 to TRBJ2-1; 10 positions agree with TRBD2. V gave up 0 bases and J gave up 13 bases; unmatched junction bases: 4. The CDR3 extends over 13 amino acids. From germline, CDR1 is SGHKS and CDR2 YYEKEE (reference sequence). CDR3 sequence: CASSLVPSGSQFF. CDR3 nucleotides: TGTGCCAGCAGCTTGGTTCCTAGCGGGAGCCAGTTCTTC.

The chain links TRBV27 to TRBJ1-5; D perhaps matches TRBD1 (6 bases). The germline V and J ends were trimmed by 4 bases and 7 bases, with 14 bases remaining between them. Germline V gives CDR1 MNHEY, CDR2 SMNVEV (reference sequence). The CDR3 has 14 residues. This CDR3 reads CASSYTGLRQPQHF. The DNA for the CDR3 is TGTGCCAGCAGTTATACAGGGCTGAGGCAGCCCCAGCATTTT.

This clone showed up just a few times. The rearrangement uses TRBV9 and TRBJ2-7; a possible D gene is TRBD2 (5 bases). The CDR3 length is 15 residues. Trimming left V 0 bases short and J 1 base short, with 11 bases between. The V gene's germline CDR1 is SGDLS and CDR2 YYNGEE. As DNA, the CDR3 is TGTGCCAGCAGCGTAGCTGATAGCGAGTCCTACGAGCAGTACTTC. It codes for CASSVADSESYEQYF.

The V call is TRBV28, the J call TRBJ2-1, with a possible D match to TRBD1 (6 bases). V lost 4 bases and J lost 1, with 14 bases in between. CDR1 is MDHEN and CDR2 is SYDVKM in the germline V gene. The CDR3 runs to 16 residues. CDR3 sequence reads: CASSSSRQVSYNEQFF. CDR3 sequence (DNA): TGTGCCAGCAGTTCCTCAAGACAGGTTTCCTACAATGAGCAGTTCTTC.

In its sample, this clone ranks as medium-sized. The V call is TRBV4-1, the J call TRBJ1-2, with a weak D call TRBD1 (5 bases). The CDR3 runs to 13 residues. The ends were cut back, 4 bases at V and 4 bases at J, with 10 bases in the middle. CDR1 and CDR2 (germline): MGHRA, YSYEKL. CDR3 in DNA: TGCGCCAGCAGCCGCGGGGCGGCCTATGGCTACACCTTC. Translation gives CASSRGAAYGYTF.

The CDR3 sequence: CASSPRPWTGRTEAFF. The CDR3 DNA sequence: TGTGCCAGCAGCCCTCGGCCCTGGACAGGGCGAACTGAAGCTTTCTTT. The chain is built from TRBV7-9 and TRBJ1-1, with TRBD1 matching 8 bases. This CDR3 region has 16 residues. Germline CDR1 SEHNR, CDR2 FQNEAQ (reference sequence). V lost 5 bases to trimming and J lost 5 bases; unmatched junction nucleotides: 13.

The chain links TRBV10-2 to TRBJ2-5; TRBD2 matches 13 bases. The CDR3 contains 15 residues. The germline gives CDR1 WSHSY, CDR2 SAAADI. The J segment lost 1 base and the V segment lost 6 bases, leaving 2 bases of the junction unmatched. CDR3: CASSRTSGSQETQYF. CDR3 nucleotides: TGCGCCAGCAGCAGGACTAGCGGGAGCCAAGAGACCCAGTACTTC.

V is TRBV27 and J is TRBJ2-7; a possible D gene is TRBD1 (5 bases). Germline CDR1 and CDR2: MNHEY and SMNVEV (reference sequence). V lost 3 bases and J lost 2, with 11 bases in between. The CDR3 extends over 14 amino acids. CDR3 amino acids: CASSLKGVTYEQYF. For the CDR3, the DNA is TGTGCCAGCAGTTTGAAAGGGGTAACCTACGAGCAGTACTTC.